This entry lists 24 T cell receptor beta chains sequenced from one sample in a study of cytomegalovirus exposure and HLA in healthy donors. Researchers ran the PCR with 60 Vbeta and 13 Jbeta primers. Assay: immunoSEQ multiplex PCR; the TCRdb copy retains only in-frame clones and omits some. Altogether 150,000 to 200,000 clones are present, around 77% being singletons, with the ten largest covering approximately 3.4%. The sample consisted of PBMCs. The receptors here all came from a female donor in good health and CMV-seronegative.

This chain connects TRBV13 to TRBJ2-2; TRBD2 might be the D (5 bases). Trimming took off 1 base at V and 5 bases at J, with 11 bases between the two ends. This CDR3 spans 15 amino acids. Germline V CDR1 and CDR2: PRHDT, FYEKMQ (reference sequence). Here the CDR3 reads CASSLVTGYTGELFF. CDR3 sequence (DNA): TGTGCCAGCAGCTTAGTCACGGGATATACCGGGGAGCTGTTTTTT.

V is TRBV15 and J is TRBJ1-5, with D maybe TRBD1 (5 bases). The CDR3 is made up of 14 amino acids. Trimming pared 2 bases from V and 0 bases from J, leaving 5 bases between. Germline V CDR1 and CDR2: LNHNV, YYDKDF (reference sequence). CDR3 DNA: TGTGCCACCAGCAGACAGGGTAGCAATCAGCCCCAGCATTTT. Residues: CATSRQGSNQPQHF.

The chain is built from TRBV7-6 and TRBJ2-1, with 9 bases lining up with TRBD1. CDR3 length equals 18 residues. V gave up 7 bases and J gave up 6 bases; unmatched junction bases: 19. Germline CDR1 and CDR2: SGHVS and FNYEAQ. This CDR3 reads CASTYGTGNLRISNEQFF. The CDR3 DNA is TGTGCCAGCACGTACGGGACAGGGAATCTTAGGATTAGCAATGAGCAGTTCTTC.

The table lists this clone with a few counts. In nucleotides, the CDR3 is TGTGCCAGCAGTGAGGAGGGACACACTGAAGCTTTCTTT. It codes for CASSEEGHTEAFF. The chain links TRBV6-1 to TRBJ1-1; the D gene is possibly TRBD1 (5 bases). V shed 3 bases and J shed 3 bases, with 8 bases lying between them. In germline, CDR1 is MNHNS, CDR2 SASEGT. CDR3 size: 13 residues.

This clone was observed a few times. The CDR3 DNA sequence: TGTGCCAGCAGTTACTCGAACGGGGATCAAGAGACCCAGTACTTC. Translating it yields CASSYSNGDQETQYF. The chain links TRBV6-6 to TRBJ2-5, with a tentative D call TRBD2 (5 bases). Trimming removed 0 bases at V and 2 bases at J, with 10 bases between. This CDR3 has 15 residues. Germline V CDR1 and CDR2: MNHNY, SVGAGI (reference sequence).

The rearrangement links TRBV5-4 to TRBJ2-7, with 8 bases identical to TRBD1. V lost 0 bases, J lost 3 bases, and 5 bases stayed unmatched. The germline V gene has CDR1 SGHNT and CDR2 YYREEE (reference sequence). The CDR3 sequence is 15 residues long. For the CDR3, the DNA is TGTGCCAGCAGCTTGGGGACAGGGAGAGACTACGAGCAGTACTTC. Its protein is CASSLGTGRDYEQYF.

This chain joins TRBV30 and TRBJ2-7, with D unresolved. Germline V gene lookup returns CDR1 GTSNPN and CDR2 SVGIG (reference sequence). There are 13 residues in the CDR3. Trimming cost V 0 bases and J 2 bases, with 8 bases left between them. The CDR3 loop reads CAWSVSFAYEQYF. The CDR3 nucleotides are TGTGCCTGGAGTGTATCGTTCGCCTACGAGCAGTACTTC.

V usage is TRBV28 and J usage is TRBJ2-7; 8 bases are shared with TRBD2. Germline trimming cut 4 bases from V and 5 bases from J; bases unmatched to any gene: 10. Germline V gene lookup returns CDR1 MDHEN and CDR2 SYDVKM. The CDR3 is 15 residues long. The CDR3 coding sequence is TGTGCCAGCAGTTCCCTATGGCGGGAGGTAAACGAGCAGTACTTC. Translating gives CASSSLWREVNEQYF.

The chain has TRBV29-1 and TRBJ2-4, with D possibly being TRBD1 (6 bases). Trimming left V 3 bases short and J 2 bases short, with 11 bases between. The CDR3 spans 14 residues. Germline V CDR1 and CDR2: SQVTM, ANQGSEA. The CDR3 reads CSVDRGGTKNIQYF. The DNA of the CDR3 is TGCAGCGTTGACAGAGGGGGTACCAAAAACATTCAGTACTTC.

The V gene is TRBV10-3, the J gene TRBJ2-5; D remains unclear. Trimming removed 2 bases at V and 5 bases at J, with 6 bases between. The CDR3 covers 12 residues. From germline, CDR1 is ENHRY and CDR2 SYGVKD. Here the CDR3 DNA reads TGTGCCATCAGTGAGCCGTCGGAGACCCAGTACTTC. This translates into CAISEPSETQYF.

This rearrangement joins TRBV7-7 to TRBJ2-6; D might be TRBD2 (5 bases). The CDR3 consists of 15 residues. V lost 5 bases and J lost 2, with 10 bases in between. The germline CDR1 and CDR2 sequences are SSHAT and FNYEAQ (reference sequence). The CDR3 region has the DNA TGTGCCAGCAGCGCTACGGGGACTGGGGCCAACGTCCTGACTTTC. It is translated as CASSATGTGANVLTF.

This clone was observed a single time. This chain connects TRBV19 to TRBJ1-2; D is unclear. Trimming took 2 bases from V and 7 from J, leaving 11 bases between them. Per germline, CDR1 LNHDA and CDR2 SQIVND (reference sequence). The CDR3 loop spans 13 amino acids. In DNA, the CDR3 is TGTGCCAGTAGTATACTCGAGCGGGGTGGCTACACCTTC. It specifies CASSILERGGYTF.

This chain joins TRBV5-5 and TRBJ1-1; the D gene is possibly TRBD1 (6 bases). CDR1 SGHKS and CDR2 YYEKEE come from the germline V gene (reference sequence). The CDR3 is 14 residues long. V was shortened by 5 bases and J by 0 bases, with 11 bases between the two germline ends. The CDR3 DNA sequence: TGTGCCAGCAGACCCGACAGGCTGAACACTGAAGCTTTCTTT. Protein sequence: CASRPDRLNTEAFF.

This clone was detected a few times. The chain is built from TRBV2 and TRBJ1-3, with D perhaps matching TRBD1 (5 bases). V was shortened by 6 bases and J by 1 base, with 16 bases between the two germline ends. CDR1 is SNHLY, CDR2 FYNNEI, per germline. This CDR3 contains 16 residues. The CDR3 reads CASSERGSGSGNTIYF. The CDR3 coding sequence is TGTGCCAGCAGCGAACGGGGGAGCGGGTCTGGAAACACCATATATTTT.

There are a few counts of this clone. This rearrangement joins TRBV4-1 to TRBJ2-5; 15 nucleotides agree with TRBD2. J gave up 5 bases and V 0 bases, and 13 bases lay outside the gene matches. CDR3 length: 20 residues. The germline gives CDR1 MGHRA, CDR2 YSYEKL. CDR3 sequence: CASSQEAVGTSGRKGETQYF. The CDR3 coding sequence is TGCGCCAGCAGCCAAGAGGCGGTCGGGACTAGCGGGAGGAAGGGGGAGACCCAGTACTTC.

The rearrangement links TRBV5-1 to TRBJ2-3; 7 bases agree with TRBD1. Trimming took 4 bases from V and 1 from J; bases not matched to a gene: 3. CDR1 and CDR2 from the germline V gene are SGHRS and YFSETQ. This CDR3 contains 14 residues. CDR3 region: CASSRGQGTDTQYF. The CDR3 DNA follows: TGCGCCAGCAGCCGAGGACAGGGCACAGATACGCAGTATTTT.

This chain links TRBV7-8 with TRBJ2-3; TRBD2 is a possible D gene (5 bases). The CDR3 runs to 16 residues. The germline CDR1 and CDR2 sequences are SGHVS and FQNEAQ. The ends were cut back, 5 bases at V and 4 bases at J, with 19 bases in the middle. The CDR3 bases are TGTGCCAGCAGCCCATTGACGGGGATTATGGCAGATACGCAGTATTTT. Amino acid sequence: CASSPLTGIMADTQYF.

This chain joins TRBV28 and TRBJ1-2, with D possibly matching TRBD1 (5 bases). Trimming cost V 5 bases and J 8 bases, with 12 bases left between them. The CDR3 extends over 12 amino acids. Germline CDR1 is MDHEN and CDR2 is SYDVKM. CDR3 loop: CASSLRQWGYTF. The CDR3 nucleotides read TGTGCCAGCAGTCTGCGACAGTGGGGCTACACCTTC.

This rearrangement joins TRBV19 to TRBJ1-1, with a possible D match to TRBD1 (6 bases). The germline V gene has CDR1 LNHDA and CDR2 SQIVND (reference sequence). V was trimmed by 5 bases and J by 5 bases, leaving 15 bases between them. The CDR3 covers 14 residues. The CDR3 loop is CASSAQGLITEAFF. As DNA, the CDR3 is TGTGCCAGTAGTGCACAGGGCCTGATAACTGAAGCTTTCTTT.

This clone turned up a few times. This chain joins TRBV4-3 and TRBJ1-4, with unresolved D. This CDR3 has 16 residues. The V end lost 0 bases, the J end lost 7 bases, and 15 bases lay between the germline ends. Germline CDR1 reads LGHNA; CDR2 reads YSLEER. CDR3 nucleotide sequence: TGCGCCAGCAGCCAAGATCCGGGGATTCAAGGTGAAAAACTGTTTTTT. This gives the protein CASSQDPGIQGEKLFF.

This chain connects TRBV10-3 to TRBJ2-7; 9 bases map to TRBD1. Per the germline V gene, CDR1 is ENHRY and CDR2 is SYGVKD. V dropped 3 bases and J dropped 4; count of bases not matched to a gene: 4. CDR3 length: 14 amino acids. Here the CDR3 reads CAISERDRDYEQYF. CDR3 nucleotide sequence: TGTGCCATCAGTGAACGGGACAGGGATTACGAGCAGTACTTC.

The V call is TRBV5-1, the J call TRBJ2-1; 9 bases agree with TRBD1. Germline trimming cut 2 bases from V and 4 bases from J; bases unmatched to any gene: 7. Looked up from germline, CDR1 is SGHRS and CDR2 is YFSETQ. The CDR3 is 16 amino acids. Here the CDR3 DNA reads TGCGCCAGCAGCTTCAGGGGACAGGGCCAATACAATGAGCAGTTCTTC. Translation gives CASSFRGQGQYNEQFF.

The chain uses TRBV9 and TRBJ1-5, with D possibly being TRBD1 (5 bases). Trimming cost V 2 bases and J 4 bases, with 7 bases left between them. The CDR3 extends over 13 amino acids. CDR1 is SGDLS, CDR2 YYNGEE, per germline. The CDR3 region is CASSVQGNQPQHF. The CDR3 DNA reads TGTGCCAGCAGCGTGCAGGGTAATCAGCCCCAGCATTTT.

This clone was seen a few times. This chain joins TRBV19 and TRBJ2-7, with a possible D match to TRBD2 (6 bases). Trimming cost V 5 bases and J 3 bases, with 23 bases left between them. This CDR3 has 17 amino acids. Germline CDR1 and CDR2: LNHDA and SQIVND (reference sequence). In nucleotides, the CDR3 is TGTGCCAGTAGTTCAAAGTCCGGGACTTCGATTATCTACGAGCAGTACTTC. Translating gives CASSSKSGTSIIYEQYF.